These 18 T cell receptor beta chains were sequenced from one sample in a study of human T cells and chemical hapten exposure. MiXCR, applied by TCRdb to the RACE reads, yields one record per CDR3 protein. The sample shows some 36,000 distinct CDR3 sequences, around 7.6% of them seen only once. Noted time point: pre-sensitization, week 0. The treatment denotes: therapeutic diphenylcyclopropenone sensitization with weekly scalp DPC. The sample in question was whole blood, obtained in connection with sensitization to the hapten diphenylcyclopropenone (DPC). Receptors originate from a woman aged 50 to 60 with alopecia areata. Some clones in this sample may be carry-over from other donors' samples.

This clonotype has ten or more counts. The chain employs TRBV5-1 and TRBJ2-5; D unresolved. V lost 0 bases to trimming and J lost 1 base, with 13 bases between them. Germline lookup yields CDR1 SGHRS and CDR2 YFSETQ. The CDR3 is made up of 16 amino acids. The chain's CDR3 is CASSLALSRIQETQYF. CDR3 bases: TGCGCCAGCAGCTTGGCCCTCTCCAGAATCCAAGAGACCCAGTACTTC. Looking up the rest from reference TRBV5-1 and TRBJ2-5 gives the full variable domain: KAGVTQTPRYLIKTRGQQVTLSCSPISGHRSVSWYQQTPGQGLQFLFEYFSETQRNKGNFPGRFSGRQFSNSRSEMNVSTLELGDSALYLCASSLALSRIQETQYFGPGTRLLVL.

The genes are TRBV5-6 and TRBJ2-3; TRBD1 matches 12 bases. Germline V CDR1 and CDR2: SGHDT, YYEEEE. V lost 0 bases, J lost 3 bases, and 5 bases stayed unmatched. This CDR3 contains 17 residues. The DNA for the CDR3 is TGTGCCAGCAGCTTGGAGGGACAGGGGGCTCTTACAGATACGCAGTATTTT. This translates into CASSLEGQGALTDTQYF.

V gene TRBV7-3 combines with J gene TRBJ2-2; TRBD2 matches 10 bases. The CDR3 is 14 amino acids. Germline V gene sequence: CDR1 SGHTA, CDR2 FQGTGA. The J segment lost 6 bases and the V segment lost 8 bases, leaving 6 bases of the junction unmatched. CDR3 DNA sequence: TGTGCCAGCGGAGGGCTAGCGGGAGCCGGGGAGCTGTTTTTT. Translating gives CASGGLAGAGELFF.

Ten or more counts support this clonotype. The chain has TRBV12-3 or TRBV12-4 and TRBJ2-1; D is perhaps TRBD2 (5 bases). Trimming stripped 3 bases from V and 7 bases from J, with 7 bases between. The CDR3 sequence is 12 residues long. The DNA of the CDR3 is TGTGCCAGCAGTTTGCGCGGGAATGAGCAGTTCTTC. Protein: CASSLRGNEQFF.

The sample holds many counts of this clonotype. One end of the junction fails to match germline, which may point to a read error. The V and J genes are TRBV7-7 and TRBJ1-3; 7 nucleotides line up with TRBD1. The length of the CDR3 is 15 residues. Germline lookup yields CDR1 SSHAT and CDR2 FNYEAQ (reference sequence). CDR3 sequence (DNA): TGTGCTAGCAGCCAGGACAGGAGCTCTGGAAACACCATATATTTT. Translating it yields CASSQDRSSGNTIYF.

In this sample, this clonotype turned up many times. This rearrangement joins TRBV7-9 to TRBJ2-2; TRBD2 agrees at 11 bases. Germline CDR1 and CDR2: SEHNR and FQNEAQ (reference sequence). The CDR3 spans 18 residues. Unmatched junction bases numbered 5, after V lost 1 base and J lost 1 base. The CDR3 nucleotides are TGTGCCAGCAGCTTAGGAGAGGGACTAGCGGAGAACACCGGGGAGCTGTTTTTT. Amino acid sequence: CASSLGEGLAENTGELFF.

In its sample, this clonotype was seen many times. This chain links TRBV4-1 with TRBJ1-5; the D is unclear. From germline, CDR1 is MGHRA and CDR2 YSYEKL. This CDR3 comprises 18 residues. Deletions cut 1 base from V and 1 base from J, with 17 bases between. For the CDR3, the DNA is TGCGCCAGCAGCCAAGTGGATATGGGGTTTCGCAGCAATCAGCCCCAGCATTTT. The encoded protein is CASSQVDMGFRSNQPQHF.

The rearrangement uses TRBV7-2 and TRBJ2-2; tentative D call: TRBD2 (6 bases). The V end lost 6 bases, the J end lost 4 bases, and 9 bases lay between the germline ends. CDR3 length: 13 residues. The V gene's germline CDR1 is SGHTA and CDR2 FQGNSA. The CDR3 reads CASRWRVTGELFF. CDR3 nucleotide sequence: TGTGCCAGCAGGTGGAGGGTCACCGGGGAGCTGTTTTTT. The full variable domain, in which reference TRBV7-2 and TRBJ2-2 provide the parts outside the CDR3, is GAGVSQSPSNKVTEKGKDVELRCDPISGHTALYWYRQSLGQGLEFLIYFQGNSAPDKSGLPSDRFSAERTGGSVSTLTIQRTQQEDSAVYLCASRWRVTGELFFGEGSRLTVL.

The rearrangement links TRBV20-1 to TRBJ2-7, with D perhaps matching TRBD2 (6 bases). V was clipped by 5 bases and J by 1 base, with 15 bases between them. This CDR3 contains 14 residues. Germline values: CDR1 DFQATT, CDR2 SNEGSKA (reference sequence). The CDR3 DNA is TGCAGTGCTCAATCCGGGAGAGGTTCCTACGAGCAGTACTTC. It encodes CSAQSGRGSYEQYF.

In regard to this clonotype: A much larger clone differs from this one at a single base, so this may be a read error. The V and J genes are TRBV5-1 and TRBJ2-3; D gene ambiguous. The CDR3 has 10 amino acids. Germline CDR1 reads SGHRS; CDR2 reads YFSETQ. The chain's CDR3 is CASSPDTRYF. The CDR3 DNA reads as TGCGCCAGCAGCCCCGATACGCGGTATTTT.

This clonotype was seen many times. The rearrangement joins TRBV27 to TRBJ2-2, with 7 bases aligning to TRBD2. With 2 bases clipped from V and 3 bases from J, the junction kept 0 bases outside the gene matches. CDR1 is MNHEY, CDR2 SMNVEV, per germline (reference sequence). CDR3 length: 14 amino acids. CDR3 nucleotide sequence: TGTGCCAGCAGTTTAGCGGGAGACACCGGGGAGCTGTTTTTT. Protein sequence: CASSLAGDTGELFF.

At least ten counts were recorded for this clonotype. The gene calls are TRBV29-1 and TRBJ1-1; D is uncertain. Trimming shortened V by 4 bases and J by 6 bases, and 9 bases separated the two germline ends. The V gene's germline CDR1 is SQVTM and CDR2 ANQGSEA. The CDR3 contains 11 residues. The CDR3 loop is CSVGNSAEAFF. CDR3 DNA sequence: TGCAGCGTTGGAAATTCAGCTGAAGCTTTCTTT.

This clonotype appeared many times. The chain has TRBV20-1 and TRBJ1-2; TRBD1 agrees at 8 bases. Per the germline V gene, CDR1 is DFQATT and CDR2 is SNEGSKA (reference sequence). The junction had 6 bases not matched to a gene; V was cut back by 2 bases and J by 4 bases. The CDR3 has 14 residues. CDR3 bases: TGCAGTGCTAGACCCGGACAGGGTAGCTATGGCTACACCTTC. As protein: CSARPGQGSYGYTF.

This clonotype was recorded at least ten times. V is TRBV11-2 and J is TRBJ2-1; a possible D gene is TRBD2 (5 bases). The CDR3 consists of 12 residues. The germline V and J ends were trimmed by 5 bases and 9 bases, with 11 bases remaining between them. Germline CDR1 and CDR2: SGHAT and FQNNGV. The CDR3 reads CASSPSGFEQFF. The CDR3 coding sequence is TGTGCCAGCAGCCCATCGGGGTTTGAGCAGTTCTTC.

There are a few counts of this clonotype. The chain uses TRBV11-3 and TRBJ2-1; tentatively, D is TRBD1 (6 bases). Germline CDR1 SGHNT, CDR2 YENEEA. Trimming cost V 0 bases and J 4 bases, with 7 bases left between them. This CDR3 contains 14 residues. CDR3 amino acids: CASSLEGAYNEQFF. CDR3 coding DNA: TGTGCCAGCAGCTTAGAGGGGGCTTACAATGAGCAGTTCTTC. Drawing the rest from reference TRBV11-3 and TRBJ2-1, the complete variable domain is EAGVVQSPRYKIIEKKQPVAFWCNPISGHNTLYWYLQNLGQGPELLIRYENEEAVDDSQLPKDRFSAERLKGVDSTLKIQPAELGDSAVYLCASSLEGAYNEQFFGPGTRLTVL.

This clonotype showed up many times. The chain joins TRBV20-1 to TRBJ1-5; TRBD1 aligns across 9 bases. CDR3 length: 14 amino acids. Germline CDR1 and CDR2: DFQATT and SNEGSKA (reference sequence). The V gene end was trimmed by 5 bases and the J gene end by 0 bases; junction bases not matched to a gene: 2. CDR3 in amino acids: CSAGQGISNQPQHF. CDR3 nucleotides: TGCAGTGCTGGACAGGGGATTAGCAATCAGCCCCAGCATTTT.

This clonotype was picked up many times. The chain has TRBV20-1 and TRBJ2-3; 7 bases fit TRBD1. The CDR3 sequence is 12 residues long. Germline lookup yields CDR1 DFQATT and CDR2 SNEGSKA (reference sequence). CDR3 DNA: TGCAGGCCCGTGACAGGGACAGATACGCAGTATTTT. It specifies CRPVTGTDTQYF.

In this sample, this clonotype is medium-sized (0.01 to 0.1%). The V call is TRBV6-2 or TRBV6-3, the J call TRBJ1-5; no reliable D call. CDR3 length: 15 residues. Germline V gene sequence: CDR1 MNHEY, CDR2 SVGEGT. Deletions cut 2 bases from V and 9 bases from J, with 17 bases between. This CDR3 is CASSYEEGSAGPQHF. CDR3 in DNA: TGTGCCAGCAGTTACGAGGAGGGTTCCGCCGGGCCCCAGCATTTT.